This T cell receptor beta chain was profiled in a study of blood T cell repertoires in COVID-19. TCRdb's table, derived via immunoSEQ multiplex PCR, lists solely in-frame clones and lacks some. This sample has about 170,000 clones, with around nine tenths found just once. Germline V gene data show CDR1 as SGHRS and CDR2 as YFSETQ. The CDR3 sequence is 16 residues long. V was pared by 4 bases and J by 5 bases, with 19 bases between. The TCR sequence derives from a man in his 70s with acute or convalescent COVID-19. Sequenced sample: peripheral blood. The V and J genes are TRBV5-1 and TRBJ1-5; D gene uncertain. The CDR3 loop is CASSLGGLNGDQPQHF. DNA of the CDR3: TGCGCCAGCAGCCTGGGAGGGTTGAACGGGGATCAGCCCCAGCATTTT.